This TCR beta chain was captured by sequencing in a study of blood T cell repertoires in COVID-19. Whole-study context: T cells, B-cell-depleted T cells, or PBMCs supplied cDNA or gDNA.

Original analysis: Cell counts per sample came from amplifying reference gene primers. Sequenced by immunoSEQ multiplex PCR; TCRdb stores in-frame clones only, minus some. The V and J calls and clone size were taken over from that table, and D and trimming were inferred from the DNA. Among 150,000 to 200,000 clones listed, over 60% were seen once. CDR1 and CDR2 (germline): SGDLS, YYNGEE. The V and J ends lost 2 bases and 2 bases respectively, with 11 bases between them. The CDR3 has 14 amino acids. This sequence was found in a man aged 55 to 70 with acute or convalescent COVID-19. The source material was peripheral blood. V and J are TRBV9 and TRBJ2-7; D ambiguous. The CDR3 DNA reads TGTGCCAGCAGCGTTTCAGCAGGCACCTACGAGCAGTACTTC. Amino acid sequence: CASSVSAGTYEQYF.